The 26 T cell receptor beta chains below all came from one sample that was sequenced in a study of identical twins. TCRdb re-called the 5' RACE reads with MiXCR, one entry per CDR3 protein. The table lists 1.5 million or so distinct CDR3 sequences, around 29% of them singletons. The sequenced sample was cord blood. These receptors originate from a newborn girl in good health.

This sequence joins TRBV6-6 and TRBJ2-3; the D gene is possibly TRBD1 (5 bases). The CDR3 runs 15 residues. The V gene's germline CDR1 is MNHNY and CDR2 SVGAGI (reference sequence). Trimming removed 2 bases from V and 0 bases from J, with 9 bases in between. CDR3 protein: CASSYGKGSTDTQYF. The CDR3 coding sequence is TGTGCCAGCAGTTACGGGAAGGGGAGCACAGATACGCAGTATTTT.

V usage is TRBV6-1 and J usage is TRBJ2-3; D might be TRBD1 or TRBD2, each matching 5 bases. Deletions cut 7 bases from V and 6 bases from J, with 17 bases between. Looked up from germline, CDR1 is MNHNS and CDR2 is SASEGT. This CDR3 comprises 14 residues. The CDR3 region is CASTGTDPMDTQYF. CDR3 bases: TGTGCCAGCACCGGGACCGATCCCATGGATACGCAGTATTTT.

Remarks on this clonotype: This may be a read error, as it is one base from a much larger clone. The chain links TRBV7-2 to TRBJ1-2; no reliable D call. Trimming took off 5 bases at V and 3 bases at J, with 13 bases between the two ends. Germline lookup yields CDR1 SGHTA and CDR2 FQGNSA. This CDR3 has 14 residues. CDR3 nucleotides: TGTGCCAGCAGCGTATCGGGATCAGACTATGGCTACACCTTC. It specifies CASSVSGSDYGYTF.

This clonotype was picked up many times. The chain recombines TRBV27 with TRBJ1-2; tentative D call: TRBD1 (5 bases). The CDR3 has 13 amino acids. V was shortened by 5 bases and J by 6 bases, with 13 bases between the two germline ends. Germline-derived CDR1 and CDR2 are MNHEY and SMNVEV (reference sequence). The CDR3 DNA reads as TGTGCCAGCAGTCCAAGCAGGGCCGATGGCTACACCTTC. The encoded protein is CASSPSRADGYTF.

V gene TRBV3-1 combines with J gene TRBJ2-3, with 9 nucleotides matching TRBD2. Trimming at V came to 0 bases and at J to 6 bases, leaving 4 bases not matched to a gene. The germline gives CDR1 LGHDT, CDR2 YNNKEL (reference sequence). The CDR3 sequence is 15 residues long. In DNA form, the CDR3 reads TGTGCCAGCAGCCAAGAGGCTAGCGGGGCCGATACGCAGTATTTT. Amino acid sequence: CASSQEASGADTQYF.

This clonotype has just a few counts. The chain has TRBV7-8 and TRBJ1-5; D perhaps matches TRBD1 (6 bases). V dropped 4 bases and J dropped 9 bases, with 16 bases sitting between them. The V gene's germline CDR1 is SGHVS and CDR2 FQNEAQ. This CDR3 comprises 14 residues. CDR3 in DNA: TGTGCCAGCAGCTGGACAGATTCCCAGGTGCCCCAGCATTTT. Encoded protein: CASSWTDSQVPQHF.

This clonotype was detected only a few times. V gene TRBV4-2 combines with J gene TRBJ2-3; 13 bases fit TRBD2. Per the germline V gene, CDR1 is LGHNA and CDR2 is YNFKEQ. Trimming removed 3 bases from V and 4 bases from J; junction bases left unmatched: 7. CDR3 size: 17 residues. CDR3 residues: CASSHRLAGGYADTQYF. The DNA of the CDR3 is TGTGCCAGCAGCCATCGACTAGCGGGAGGATACGCAGATACGCAGTATTTT.

The CDR3 DNA is TGTGCCAGCAGCCCCCGGGGACAGGGGAGATTAGAGACCCAGTACTTC. Its protein is CASSPRGQGRLETQYF. The chain couples TRBV7-2 to TRBJ2-5, with 10 positions matching TRBD1. CDR1 is SGHTA, CDR2 FQGNSA, per germline. The length of the CDR3 is 16 residues. With 5 bases clipped from V and 4 bases from J, the junction kept 10 bases outside the gene matches.

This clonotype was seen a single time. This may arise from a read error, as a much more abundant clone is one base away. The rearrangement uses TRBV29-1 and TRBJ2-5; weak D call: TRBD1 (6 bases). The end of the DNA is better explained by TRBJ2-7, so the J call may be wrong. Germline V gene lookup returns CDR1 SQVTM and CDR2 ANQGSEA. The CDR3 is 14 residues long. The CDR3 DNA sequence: TGCAGCGCTGAAGTCGGGCAGGGGTTGTACGAGCAGTACTTC. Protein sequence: CSAEVGQGLYEQYF.

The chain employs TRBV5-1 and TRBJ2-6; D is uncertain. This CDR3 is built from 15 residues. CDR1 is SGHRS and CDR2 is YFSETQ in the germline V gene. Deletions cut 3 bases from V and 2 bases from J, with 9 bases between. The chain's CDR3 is CASSSPATGANVLTF. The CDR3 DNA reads TGCGCCAGCAGCTCTCCGGCCACTGGGGCCAACGTCCTGACTTTC.

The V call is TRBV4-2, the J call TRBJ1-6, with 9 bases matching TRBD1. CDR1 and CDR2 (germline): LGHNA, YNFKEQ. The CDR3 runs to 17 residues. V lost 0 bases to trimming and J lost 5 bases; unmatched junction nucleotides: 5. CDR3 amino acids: CASSQDQGQGDNSPLHF. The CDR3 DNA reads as TGTGCCAGCAGCCAAGACCAGGGACAGGGTGATAATTCACCCCTCCACTTT.

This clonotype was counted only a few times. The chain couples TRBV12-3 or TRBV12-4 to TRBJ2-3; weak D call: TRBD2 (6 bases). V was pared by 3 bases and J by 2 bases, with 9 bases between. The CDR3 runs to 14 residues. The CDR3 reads CASSFLAITDTQYF. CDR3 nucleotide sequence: TGTGCCAGCAGTTTCCTAGCGATCACAGATACGCAGTATTTT.

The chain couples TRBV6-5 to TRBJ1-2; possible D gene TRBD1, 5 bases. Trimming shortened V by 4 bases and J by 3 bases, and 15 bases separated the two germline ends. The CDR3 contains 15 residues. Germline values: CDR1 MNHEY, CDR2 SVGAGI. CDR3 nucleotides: TGTGCCAGCAGTTCCCCCGGGGGGGGAGACTATGGCTACACCTTC. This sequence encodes CASSSPGGGDYGYTF.

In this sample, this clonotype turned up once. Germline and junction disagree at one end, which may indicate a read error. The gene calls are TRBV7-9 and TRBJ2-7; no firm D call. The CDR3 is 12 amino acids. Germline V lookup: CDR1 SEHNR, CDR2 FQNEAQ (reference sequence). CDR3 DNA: TGTGCCAGCCAAGAACTGTCCTACGAGCACTACTTC. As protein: CASQELSYEHYF.

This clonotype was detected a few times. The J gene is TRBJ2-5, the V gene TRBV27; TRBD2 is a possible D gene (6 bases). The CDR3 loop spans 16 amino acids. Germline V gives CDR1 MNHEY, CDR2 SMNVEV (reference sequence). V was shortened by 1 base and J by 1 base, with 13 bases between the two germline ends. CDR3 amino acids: CASSLWAGGSQETQYF. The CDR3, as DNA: TGTGCCAGCAGTTTATGGGCAGGAGGGTCCCAAGAGACCCAGTACTTC.

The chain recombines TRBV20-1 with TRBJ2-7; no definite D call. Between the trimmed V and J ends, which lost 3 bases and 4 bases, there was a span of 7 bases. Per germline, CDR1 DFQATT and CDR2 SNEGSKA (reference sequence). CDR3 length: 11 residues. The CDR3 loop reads CSASALYEQYF. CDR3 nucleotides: TGCAGTGCTAGTGCGCTTTACGAGCAGTACTTC.

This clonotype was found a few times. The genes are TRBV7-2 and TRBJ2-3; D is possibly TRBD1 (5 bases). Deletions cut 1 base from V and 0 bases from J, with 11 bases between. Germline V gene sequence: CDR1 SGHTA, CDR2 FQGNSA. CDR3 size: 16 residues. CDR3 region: CASSLGNSGSTDTQYF. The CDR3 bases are TGTGCCAGCAGCTTAGGCAACTCAGGGAGCACAGATACGCAGTATTTT.

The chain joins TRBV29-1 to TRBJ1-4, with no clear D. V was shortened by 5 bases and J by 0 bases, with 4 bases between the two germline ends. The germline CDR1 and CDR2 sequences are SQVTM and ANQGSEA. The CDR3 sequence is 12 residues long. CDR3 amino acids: CSVWTTNEKLFF. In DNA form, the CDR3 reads TGCAGCGTTTGGACAACTAATGAAAAACTGTTTTTT.

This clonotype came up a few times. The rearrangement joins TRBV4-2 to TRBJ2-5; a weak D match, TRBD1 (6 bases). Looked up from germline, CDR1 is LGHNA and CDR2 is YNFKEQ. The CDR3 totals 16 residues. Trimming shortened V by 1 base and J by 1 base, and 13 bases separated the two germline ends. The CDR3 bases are TGTGCCAGCAGCCAAGTTCCACAGGGAACCCAAGAGACCCAGTACTTC. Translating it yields CASSQVPQGTQETQYF.

CDR3 residues: CASSLRFRPSGYNEQYF. CDR3 sequence (DNA): TGTGCCAGCAGTTTGCGGTTCCGGCCTAGCGGGTACAATGAGCAGTACTTC. This chain uses TRBV12-3 or TRBV12-4 with TRBJ2-1, with 8 bases fitting TRBD2. The J call is uncertain, as TRBJ2-7 better fits the DNA end. This CDR3 spans 17 amino acids.

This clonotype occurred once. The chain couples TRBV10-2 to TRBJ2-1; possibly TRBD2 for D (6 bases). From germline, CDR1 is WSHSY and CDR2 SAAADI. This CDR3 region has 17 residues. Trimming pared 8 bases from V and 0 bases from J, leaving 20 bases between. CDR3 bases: TGCGCCAGCCGGACCGAGGAGGGAGTGAGCTCCTACAATGAGCAGTTCTTC. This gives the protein CASRTEEGVSSYNEQFF.

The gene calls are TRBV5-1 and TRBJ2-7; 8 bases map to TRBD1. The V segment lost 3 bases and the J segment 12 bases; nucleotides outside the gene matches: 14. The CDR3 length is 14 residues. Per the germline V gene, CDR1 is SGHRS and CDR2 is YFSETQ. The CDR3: CASSSGTGQETRYF. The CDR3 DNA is TGCGCCAGCAGCTCGGGGACAGGACAAGAGACCCGGTACTTC.

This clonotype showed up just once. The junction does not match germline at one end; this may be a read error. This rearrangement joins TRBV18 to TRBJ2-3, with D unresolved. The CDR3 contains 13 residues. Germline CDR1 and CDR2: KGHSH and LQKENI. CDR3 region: CASSPPSTNTQYF. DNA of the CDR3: TGTGCCAGCTCACCACCGTCCACAAATACGCAGTATTTT.

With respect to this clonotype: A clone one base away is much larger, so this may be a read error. As DNA, the CDR3 is TGTGCCAGCAGCTTAGTCCCGGGAGAAGCCAGAGGCTACGAGCAGTACTTC. Translation gives CASSLVPGEARGYEQYF. The chain employs TRBV7-2 and TRBJ2-7; the D gene is possibly TRBD2 (6 bases). The CDR3 runs 17 residues. The germline gives CDR1 SGHTA, CDR2 FQGNSA. V dropped 1 base and J dropped 3 bases, with 19 bases sitting between them.

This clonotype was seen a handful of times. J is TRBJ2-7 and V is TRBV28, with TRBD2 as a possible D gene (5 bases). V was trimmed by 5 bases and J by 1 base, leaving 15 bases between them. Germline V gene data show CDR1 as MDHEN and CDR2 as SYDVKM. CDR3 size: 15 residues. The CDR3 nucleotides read TGTGCCAGCAGTACCTCGTGGACTGAATCCTACGAGCAGTACTTC. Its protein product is CASSTSWTESYEQYF.

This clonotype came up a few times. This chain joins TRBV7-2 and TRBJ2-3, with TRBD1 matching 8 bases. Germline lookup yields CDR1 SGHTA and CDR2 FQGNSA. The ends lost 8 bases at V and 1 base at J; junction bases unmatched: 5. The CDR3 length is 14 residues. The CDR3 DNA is TGTGCCAGCGGATCGACAGGGGGCACAGATACGCAGTATTTT. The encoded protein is CASGSTGGTDTQYF.